Sequencing of this TCR beta chain was carried out in a study of T cell responses to AZD1222 COVID-19 vaccine. Study conclusions and caveats: Spike-specific TCR breadth rose after two AZD1222 doses, and depth rose as well. Spike was spanned by vaccine-associated CD4 TCRs, with dominance at 160-218 and 743-854.

Germline assignment: CDR1 SGHNT and CDR2 YENEEA. The germline V and J ends were trimmed by 3 bases and 13 bases, with 14 bases remaining between them. The CDR3 has 12 residues. Method: immunoSEQ multiplex PCR; TCRdb's copy keeps in-frame clones and lacks some. The data show 75,000 to 100,000 clones, about 88% seen once. For this clone: The antigen is undetermined.

The TCR sequence derives from an adult in good health. The material sequenced was peripheral blood, taken on day 0 of AZD1222 vaccination. V and J are TRBV11-3 and TRBJ2-3; D possibly corresponds to TRBD2 (6 bases). CDR3: CASSLSGGEKYF. The CDR3 coding sequence is TGTGCCAGCAGCTTGTCTGGCGGGGAAAAGTATTTT.